The entry that follows covers one T cell receptor (beta chain) sequence. Its antigen is not identified. One end of the junction is discordant with germline, which a read error may explain. The record originates from a study of T cells in Graves' hyperthyroidism and ophthalmopathy. Per the germline V gene, CDR1 is SEHNR and CDR2 is FQNEAQ (reference sequence). This CDR3 spans 18 amino acids. RNA transcripts gave rise to amplified TCR beta CDR3 regions. The HTBI set primed first-round TCR CDR3 RT-PCR. TCRdb reanalysed the multiplex PCR reads using MiXCR and keeps one entry per CDR3 protein. The sample gives 750,000 to 900,000 distinct CDR3 sequences, over 35% of which show up once; 7.5% to 9.5% is in the top ten. Study results and limitations: The blood repertoire included most of the expanded thyroid clonotypes above 0.001.

The sample consisted of blood. This rearrangement joins TRBV7-9 to TRBJ2-7, with 11 bases that match TRBD2. This receptor was obtained from a man aged 18-30 years with Graves' hyperthyroidism. The CDR3 DNA reads as TGTGCCAGCAGCGTAGCTCCACTAGCGGGGGAGCCGCGCTACGAGCAGTACTTC. This gives the protein CASSVAPLAGEPRYEQYF.